The TCR beta chain under discussion was sequenced for a study of T cells in narcolepsy. Study background: Enrolled donors included narcolepsy type 1 or type 2 patients and healthy controls. Study-wide results and caveats: Comparing one patient's CSF and blood CD4+ clonotypes highlighted HCRT- and TRIB2-specific autoreactive clonotypes.

In germline, CDR1 is MDHEN, CDR2 SYDVKM. Losses at the gene ends were 5 bases for V and 4 bases for J; bases not matched to a gene: 9. The CDR3 contains 15 residues. A word on this clone: What it binds is unknown.

TCRdb's copy holds only in-frame clones and misses some; the assay was immunoSEQ multiplex PCR. This table holds tens of thousands of clones, roughly 86% found once. The receptor was derived from a human donor in good health. The J gene is TRBJ2-7, the V gene TRBV28, with TRBD1 matching 9 bases. The source material was memory (CD45RA-) CD4+ T cells from blood. In DNA form, the CDR3 reads TGTGCCAGCAGTCCGGACGGGACAGGGTTGTACGAGCAGTACTTC. Translated: CASSPDGTGLYEQYF.